This record concerns one T cell receptor beta chain sequence. Study processing details: From reference gene primer amplification, estimates of nucleated cell counts were derived. Profiled with immunoSEQ multiplex PCR; TCRdb holds only in-frame clones, not every one. V and J calls and clone size come straight from that table; D and trimming were deduced from the DNA. In the table there are 200,000 to 250,000 clones, over 80% of which are singletons. Germline V gene lookup returns CDR1 MGHRA and CDR2 YSYEKL. V shed 0 bases and J shed 3 bases, with 16 bases lying between them. The CDR3 runs to 17 residues. The sample is drawn from a study of blood T cell repertoires in COVID-19.

Specimen: peripheral blood. J is TRBJ2-3 and V is TRBV4-1; a possible D gene is TRBD1 (7 bases). The clonotype originates from a man aged 25-40 years who had recovered from COVID-19. CDR3: CASSQDVMTGRTDTQYF. The CDR3 coding sequence is TGCGCCAGCAGCCAAGACGTGATGACAGGGAGGACAGATACGCAGTATTTT.